This T cell receptor beta chain stems from a study of sequential checkpoint blockade in melanoma. Data came from immunoSEQ multiplex PCR; TCRdb stores just in-frame clones and leaves some out. Of fewer than 40,000 clones listed, 86% are singletons. Between the trimmed V and J ends, which lost 1 base and 4 bases, there was a span of 10 bases. The CDR3 has 14 residues. Germline CDR1 MDHEN, CDR2 SYDVKM. Documented treatment: randomized to nivolumab then ipilimumab (arm A) or the reverse (arm B). From thawed PBMCs, live CD3+CD8+ cells negative for CD19 and CD56 were sorted. The chain employs TRBV28 and TRBJ1-1, with D tentatively TRBD1 (5 bases). The TCR sequence derives from a human donor with melanoma. The material sequenced was CD8+ T cells sorted from blood (inferred from file names), taken from a patient given nivolumab and ipilimumab in sequence. Written as DNA, the CDR3 is TGTGCCAGCAGTTTATCAGGCGGGGGCACTGAAGCTTTCTTT. Amino acids: CASSLSGGGTEAFF. The complete variable domain, with remaining parts taken from reference TRBV28 and TRBJ1-1, reads DVKVTQSSRYLVKRTGEKVFLECVQDMDHENMFWYRQDPGLGLRLIYFSYDVKMKEKGDIPEGYSVSREKKERFSLILESASTNQTSMYLCASSLSGGGTEAFFGQGTRLTVV.